These T cell receptor beta chains were read from a single sample in a study of regulatory T cells in long-lasting Graves disease. TCRdb redid the calling of the multiplex PCR reads with MiXCR, one entry per CDR3 protein. The table includes roughly 400,000 distinct CDR3 sequences, less than 25% detected once. Sequenced material: peripheral blood mononuclear cells (PBMCs), taken when the disease was refractory, from a patient treated with antithyroid drugs. The receptors come from a female donor with Graves disease. Both conserved end residues are trimmed from each CDR3. The order of the fields is V gene, clone size, CDR3 protein. Expanded clones are given a class, and other clones once, few, many or no size at all.

V gene: TRBV18; clone size: many; CDR3 protein: ASSPRDPPEAF
V gene: TRBV27; clone size: few; CDR3 protein: ASREGFLGTQY
V gene: TRBV29-1; clone size: NA; CDR3 protein: SASTGGFDEQY
V gene: TRBV2; clone size: many; CDR3 protein: ASSGHENYGYT
V gene: TRBV28; clone size: many; CDR3 protein: ASSLLGGQTQY
V gene: TRBV7-3; clone size: few; CDR3 protein: ASSLTGTGSSGANVLT
V gene: TRBV5-5; clone size: NA; CDR3 protein: ASSFSGGQGGSEAF
V gene: TRBV7-2; clone size: NA; CDR3 protein: ASSSILAGVNTGELF
V gene: TRBV20-1; clone size: many; CDR3 protein: SARDRGEAF
V gene: TRBV12-3/TRBV12-4; clone size: many; CDR3 protein: ASSLGAGGGETQY
V gene: TRBV18; clone size: NA; CDR3 protein: ASSIGQLNTEAF
V gene: TRBV4-1; clone size: NA; CDR3 protein: ASSPQGGGGNQPQH
V gene: TRBV30; clone size: many; CDR3 protein: AWGGSIAREQY
V gene: TRBV27; clone size: NA; CDR3 protein: ASSLLNSGLGVSAEAF
V gene: TRBV6-1; clone size: few; CDR3 protein: ASSAGESYEQY
V gene: TRBV5-8; clone size: NA; CDR3 protein: ASSLHGGPLSYEQY
V gene: TRBV27; clone size: many; CDR3 protein: ASSSGQGTHEQY
V gene: TRBV28; clone size: NA; CDR3 protein: ASSGQIQETQY
V gene: TRBV11-1; clone size: many; CDR3 protein: ASSPLLANTEAF
V gene: TRBV14; clone size: few; CDR3 protein: ASSQATGPYEQY
V gene: TRBV24-1; clone size: NA; CDR3 protein: ATSETGRAETQY
V gene: TRBV4-1; clone size: NA; CDR3 protein: ASSRTLAGGGETQY
V gene: TRBV27; clone size: many; CDR3 protein: ASKTGLNEKLF
V gene: TRBV29-1; clone size: few; CDR3 protein: SVAYGESTEAF
V gene: TRBV12-3/TRBV12-4; clone size: many; CDR3 protein: ASSEEGTEAF
V gene: TRBV7-2; clone size: NA; CDR3 protein: ASSVGTSGRVSYEQY